The subject of this entry is one T cell receptor (beta chain). This sample is part of a study of control samples from healthy donors and cancer patients. Repertoires were generated with immunoSEQ multiplex PCR, while TCRdb's copy carries only in-frame clones and drops some. The data contain approximately 150,000 clones, approximately 94% of them singletons. Trimming removed 4 bases at V and 5 bases at J, with 20 bases between. The germline gives CDR1 LNHNV, CDR2 YYDKDF (reference sequence). The CDR3 is made up of 17 amino acids. This chain links TRBV15 with TRBJ1-4; no clear D gene. The specimen was blood. This TCR was sampled from a man younger than 35 in good health. CDR3 region: CATSIPWETANNEKLFF. CDR3 bases: TGTGCCACCAGCATCCCCTGGGAGACGGCGAACAATGAAAAACTGTTTTTT.